One sample yielded the 20 T cell receptor beta chains listed below, sequenced in a study of T cell changes during pregnancy in multiple sclerosis (dated by TCRdb to about 2019). Libraries came from the immunoSEQ multiplex PCR assay. Not all clones reach the TCRdb copy of this immuneACCESS table, which keeps in-frame sequences only. Checked studies attribute under half of the gap to unresolved V genes and leave the rest unexplained. Counted in this sample were roughly 50,000 clones; more than 90% of them appeared once. Approximately 1.1% of the sample lies in the top ten. This sample comprised peripheral blood, obtained after pregnancy. These receptors came from a female donor in good health, enrolled as a control in a pregnancy study.

The rearrangement links TRBV4-3 to TRBJ2-7, with D possibly being TRBD2 (6 bases). Trimming left V 0 bases short and J 3 bases short, with 12 bases between. The CDR3 length is 15 residues. The germline CDR1 and CDR2 sequences are LGHNA and YSLEER. For the CDR3, the DNA is TGCGCCAGCAGCCAAGATCGGGGGAACGTCTACGAGCAGTACTTC. Its translation is CASSQDRGNVYEQYF.

The gene calls are TRBV6-1 and TRBJ2-7; 8 positions match TRBD1. Looked up from germline, CDR1 is MNHNS and CDR2 is SASEGT. CDR3 size: 13 residues. With V trimmed by 4 bases and J by 2 bases, 1 base remained unmatched. CDR3 nucleotide sequence: TGTGCCAGCAGTGCGGGACAGGCCTACGAGCAGTACTTC. Protein sequence: CASSAGQAYEQYF.

This chain joins TRBV15 and TRBJ1-5; TRBD1 matches 12 bases. Trimming removed 3 bases from V and 8 bases from J; junction bases left unmatched: 5. Looked up from germline, CDR1 is LNHNV and CDR2 is YYDKDF (reference sequence). The CDR3 is made up of 15 amino acids. As DNA, the CDR3 is TGTGCCACCAGCAGGGGGACAGGGGGCAAAAAGCCCCAGCATTTT. This codes for CATSRGTGGKKPQHF.

This rearrangement joins TRBV2 to TRBJ2-7; 13 bases align to TRBD2. The V gene end was trimmed by 6 bases and the J gene end by 3 bases; junction bases not matched to a gene: 2. From germline, CDR1 is SNHLY and CDR2 FYNNEI. This CDR3 has 14 residues. CDR3 bases: TGTGCCAGCAGGACTAGCGGGGGGTTCTACGAGCAGTACTTC. It translates to CASRTSGGFYEQYF.

The chain links TRBV6-1 to TRBJ2-1; 7 bases are a match to TRBD1. Germline V lookup: CDR1 MNHNS, CDR2 SASEGT. This CDR3 spans 14 amino acids. V was pared by 4 bases and J by 3 bases, with 3 bases of the junction left unmatched. The CDR3 loop is CASSGGQFYNEQFF. The CDR3 DNA follows: TGTGCCAGCAGTGGGGGACAGTTCTACAATGAGCAGTTCTTC.

V usage is TRBV5-8 and J usage is TRBJ1-1; D is ambiguous. Germline lookup yields CDR1 SGHTS and CDR2 YDEGEE. The V gene lost 5 bases and the J gene lost 8 bases, with 10 bases spanning the gap. This CDR3 has 11 amino acids. The chain's CDR3 is CASSLSWEAFF. The CDR3 region has the DNA TGTGCCAGCAGTTTGAGCTGGGAAGCTTTCTTT.

The chain is built from TRBV6-6 and TRBJ2-6, with D maybe TRBD1 (5 bases). CDR1 and CDR2 (germline): MNHNY, SVGAGI (reference sequence). V was trimmed by 8 bases and J by 1 base, leaving 12 bases between them. The CDR3 contains 15 residues. CDR3 sequence reads: CASASPGSGANVLTF. The CDR3 nucleotides are TGTGCCAGCGCATCCCCAGGGTCTGGGGCCAACGTCCTGACTTTC.

The CDR3, as DNA: TGTGCTAGTGGCCCCCTTTTGACTGAAGCTTTCTTT. It codes for CASGPLLTEAFF. This chain connects TRBV12-5 to TRBJ1-1; unclear D gene. V lost 6 bases and J lost 5, with 10 bases in between. This CDR3 is built from 12 residues. CDR1 is LGHNT, CDR2 FRNRAP, per germline.

The chain carries TRBV5-8 and TRBJ1-4, with D perhaps matching TRBD1 (6 bases). Germline CDR1 reads SGHTS; CDR2 reads YDEGEE. Trimming removed 3 bases from V and 0 bases from J, with 18 bases in between. This CDR3 has 18 residues. CDR3 nucleotides: TGTGCCAGCAGCTGGTCGGGACAATCAGTTGCAACTAATGAAAAACTGTTTTTT. Protein: CASSWSGQSVATNEKLFF.

The CDR3 here is CASSKGGGNTIYF. The CDR3 bases are TGTGCCAGCAGCAAGGGCGGGGGGAACACCATATATTTT. The rearrangement links TRBV21-1 to TRBJ1-3. TRBV21-1 is reported as a pseudogene. This CDR3 comprises 13 residues.

This CDR3 reads CASSRRRASGDTQYF. The CDR3 region has the DNA TGTGCCAGCAGCCGCCGACGGGCTAGCGGAGATACGCAGTATTTT. This sequence joins TRBV7-8 and TRBJ2-3; 7 positions match TRBD2. J lost 5 bases, V lost 5 bases, and 10 bases had no gene match. CDR1 is SGHVS, CDR2 FQNEAQ, per germline. The CDR3 consists of 15 residues.

The rearrangement links TRBV6-1 to TRBJ1-1; 7 nucleotides line up with TRBD1. The CDR3 consists of 14 residues. Germline CDR1 is MNHNS and CDR2 is SASEGT. V gave up 2 bases and J gave up 5 bases; unmatched junction bases: 5. CDR3 sequence: CASSERAGGTEAFF. The CDR3 DNA reads TGTGCCAGCAGTGAAAGGGCAGGGGGTACTGAAGCTTTCTTT.

The chain employs TRBV18 and TRBJ1-1; D is unclear. V dropped 3 bases and J dropped 4 bases, with 12 bases sitting between them. Germline-derived CDR1 and CDR2 are KGHSH and LQKENI. This CDR3 has 14 residues. The CDR3: CASSPPSVFTEAFF. The CDR3 DNA reads as TGTGCCAGCTCACCGCCCTCAGTGTTCACTGAAGCTTTCTTT.

The V call is TRBV7-2, the J call TRBJ1-2; 12 positions match TRBD1. Trimming at V came to 1 base and at J to 9 bases, leaving 9 bases not matched to a gene. In germline, CDR1 is SGHTA, CDR2 FQGNSA. The length of the CDR3 is 16 residues. CDR3 sequence (DNA): TGTGCCAGCAGCTTAGTAGTGGGACAGGGGGCGCGTAGCTACACCTTC. This gives the protein CASSLVVGQGARSYTF.

The rearrangement links TRBV5-6 to TRBJ1-2; TRBD1 agrees at 7 bases. The CDR3 is made up of 15 amino acids. Germline lookup yields CDR1 SGHDT and CDR2 YYEEEE. The junction had 9 bases not matched to a gene; V was cut back by 3 bases and J by 4 bases. For the CDR3, the DNA is TGTGCCAGCAGCTCCTTGTCCCGGGACAGCTATGGCTACACCTTC. Protein sequence: CASSSLSRDSYGYTF.

The CDR3 DNA is TGCGCCAGCAGCTTACCCGAGGGACAGGGGAATAATGAAAAACTGTTTTTT. Its protein is CASSLPEGQGNNEKLFF. The chain couples TRBV5-1 to TRBJ1-4, with 10 bases that match TRBD1. Germline V lookup: CDR1 SGHRS, CDR2 YFSETQ. V trimming: 2 bases; J trimming: 4 bases; junction bases outside the gene matches: 8. The length of the CDR3 is 17 residues.

The chain uses TRBV7-9 and TRBJ1-4, with a tentative D call TRBD1 (5 bases). V gave up 5 bases and J gave up 6 bases, with 10 bases separating them. Germline values: CDR1 SEHNR, CDR2 FQNEAQ (reference sequence). This CDR3 region has 13 residues. CDR3 DNA sequence: TGTGCCAGCAGCGAACAGGTGGATGAAAAACTGTTTTTT. Translated, it gives CASSEQVDEKLFF.

This chain connects TRBV7-2 to TRBJ1-1; TRBD1 matches at 11 bases. The CDR3 runs 16 residues. Germline V gene lookup returns CDR1 SGHTA and CDR2 FQGNSA. The V segment lost 6 bases and the J segment 4 bases; nucleotides outside the gene matches: 10. In DNA form, the CDR3 reads TGTGCCAGCAGAACCGATGGACAGGGGGCGGCCACTGAAGCTTTCTTT. This codes for CASRTDGQGAATEAFF.

This chain joins TRBV10-3 and TRBJ1-4; D possibly corresponds to TRBD1 (5 bases). The V and J ends lost 3 bases and 4 bases respectively, with 9 bases between them. The CDR3 totals 14 residues. Germline values: CDR1 ENHRY, CDR2 SYGVKD. CDR3 loop: CAISDGAHNEKLFF. As DNA, the CDR3 is TGTGCCATCAGTGATGGGGCCCATAATGAAAAACTGTTTTTT.

V gene TRBV25-1 combines with J gene TRBJ1-1; 9 nucleotides match TRBD1. J lost 5 bases, V lost 3 bases, and 7 bases had no gene match. The length of the CDR3 is 15 residues. From germline, CDR1 is MGHDK and CDR2 SYGVNS. The CDR3 loop is CASSDPGQGKTEAFF. The DNA for the CDR3 is TGTGCCAGCAGTGACCCGGGACAGGGTAAAACTGAAGCTTTCTTT.